These T cell receptor beta chains were read from a single sample in a study of T cell repertoires in cytomegalovirus infection. TCRdb reprocessed the reads with MiXCR, giving one entry per CDR3 protein. The sample includes nearly 650,000 distinct CDR3 sequences, about 24% of them seen just once. Sequencing was performed on CD8+ T cells from PBMCs. Receptors originate from a human donor in good health (CMV status not recorded). Some clones in this sample may be carry-over from other donors' samples. The CDR3 runs from the conserved cysteine through the conserved F or W. The D gene is left open where the match is weak. Some rows mark clone size as missing; the rest say once, few, many or name a class of expanded clone.

.,TRBV20-1,.,TRBJ1-2,CSAPSGGRGYTF,TGCAGTGCCCCCTCTGGGGGCCGGGGCTACACCTTC
few,TRBV12-3/TRBV12-4,.,TRBJ1-1,CASSQLVTEAFF,TGTGCCAGCAGTCAATTGGTGACTGAAGCTTTCTTT
.,TRBV28,.,TRBJ2-1,CASSELASEQFF,TGTGCCAGCAGTGAACTAGCAAGCGAGCAGTTCTTC
.,TRBV5-5,TRBD1,TRBJ1-1,CASSRRQGAAEAFF,TGTGCCAGCAGCCGCCGACAGGGAGCGGCTGAAGCTTTCTTT
few,TRBV4-1,TRBD1,TRBJ2-7,CASSQVGQGFYEQYF,TGCGCCAGCAGCCAAGTGGGACAGGGGTTTTACGAGCAGTACTTC
.,TRBV20-1,.,TRBJ1-5,CSATTDTVNQPQHF,TGCAGTGCCACGACAGATACAGTCAATCAGCCCCAGCATTTT
.,TRBV29-1,.,TRBJ2-1,CSVEEGAYNEQFF,TGCAGCGTTGAGGAGGGGGCCTACAATGAGCAGTTCTTC
many,TRBV19,.,TRBJ1-1,CASSIGEAEAFF,TGTGCCAGTAGCATAGGGGAAGCTGAAGCTTTCTTT
few,TRBV14,.,TRBJ2-5,CASSQGLGLEETQYF,TGTGCCAGCAGCCAAGGATTGGGTTTAGAAGAGACCCAGTACTTC
few,TRBV7-9,.,TRBJ1-4,CASSRSSQGTYEKLFF,TGTGCCAGCAGCCGTTCTTCCCAGGGGACATATGAAAAACTGTTTTTT
few,TRBV4-3,TRBD1,TRBJ2-3,CASSHGTGVSTDTQYF,TGCGCCAGCAGCCACGGGACAGGGGTTAGCACAGATACGCAGTATTTT
few,TRBV19,.,TRBJ1-1,CASRSFRVNTEAFF,TGTGCCAGCCGTTCTTTCAGAGTGAACACTGAAGCTTTCTTT
.,TRBV5-6,.,TRBJ2-7,CASSWGFREQYF,TGTGCCAGCAGCTGGGGCTTTCGGGAGCAGTACTTC
.,TRBV7-8,.,TRBJ2-7,CASTLEVTYEQYF,TGTGCCAGCACCCTAGAGGTTACCTACGAGCAGTACTTC
few,TRBV12-3/TRBV12-4,.,TRBJ2-3,CASSPGRGTQYF,TGTGCCAGCAGTCCAGGGCGAGGGACGCAGTATTTT